This T cell receptor beta chain derives from a study of blood T cell repertoires in COVID-19. Clones were read by immunoSEQ multiplex PCR, and TCRdb kept only the in-frame ones, dropping some. The sample has roughly 100,000 clones, roughly 90% seen once. This CDR3 spans 15 amino acids. The V end lost 5 bases, the J end lost 0 bases, and 12 bases lay between the germline ends. Germline V CDR1 and CDR2: MNHEY, SVGAGI. This clonotype was sampled from a woman aged 70-85 years with acute or convalescent COVID-19. The sample comprised peripheral blood. The gene calls are TRBV6-5 and TRBJ2-3, with D perhaps TRBD2 (6 bases). The CDR3 DNA reads as TGTGCCAGCAGTCAACTAGCACATAGCACAGATACGCAGTATTTT. This gives the protein CASSQLAHSTDTQYF.